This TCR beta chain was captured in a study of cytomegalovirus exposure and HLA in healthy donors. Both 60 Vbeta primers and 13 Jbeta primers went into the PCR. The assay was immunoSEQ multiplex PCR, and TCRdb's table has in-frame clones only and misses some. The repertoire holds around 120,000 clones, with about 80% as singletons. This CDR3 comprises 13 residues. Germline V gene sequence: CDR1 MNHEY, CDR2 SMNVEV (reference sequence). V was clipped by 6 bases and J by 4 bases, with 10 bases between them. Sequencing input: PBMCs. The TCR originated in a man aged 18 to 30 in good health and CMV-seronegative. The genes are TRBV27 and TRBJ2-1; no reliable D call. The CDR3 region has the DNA TGTGCCAGCAGGGCGGAGCTATACAATGAGCAGTTCTTC. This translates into CASRAELYNEQFF.